A single sample is the source of the 15 T cell receptor beta chains below, sequenced in a study of T cells in Graves' hyperthyroidism and ophthalmopathy. Researchers amplified the TCR beta CDR3 regions from RNA transcripts. Using the HTBI primer set, a first-round RT-PCR was run on the TCR CDR3. Each CDR3 protein gets one entry after TCRdb re-called the multiplex PCR reads with MiXCR. Of 300,000 to 450,000 distinct CDR3 sequences in the sample, approximately 15% were seen once. The sample was blood. The receptors stem from a woman in her 30s with Graves' ophthalmopathy.

This clonotype has at least ten counts. The genes are TRBV18 and TRBJ2-5; the D gene is possibly TRBD2 (6 bases). The V gene's germline CDR1 is KGHSH and CDR2 LQKENI. Trimming stripped 3 bases from V and 2 bases from J, with 13 bases between. The CDR3 has 15 amino acids. DNA of the CDR3: TGTGCCAGCTCACCCCCGAGGCGGGGACAAGAGACCCAGTACTTC. The encoded protein is CASSPPRRGQETQYF. The whole variable domain, filled in from reference TRBV18 and TRBJ2-5, reads NAGVMQNPRHLVRRRGQEARLRCSPMKGHSHVYWYRQLPEEGLKFMVYLQKENIIDESGMPKERFSAEFPKEGPSILRIQQVVRGDSAAYFCASSPPRRGQETQYFGPGTRLLVL.

Regarding this clonotype: A read error may be the cause here, since a much bigger clone is one base away. This chain connects TRBV7-9 to TRBJ1-2; 7 bases match TRBD1. Germline CDR1 SEHNR, CDR2 FQNEAQ (reference sequence). CDR3 length equals 13 residues. J gave up 4 bases and V 7 bases, and 6 bases lay outside the gene matches. CDR3 nucleotides: TGTGCCAGCACCGAAACAGGGGTCTATGGCTACACCTTC. Translating it yields CASTETGVYGYTF.

This clonotype was seen at least ten times. The gene calls are TRBV7-6 and TRBJ2-7; no clear D gene. The CDR3 covers 13 residues. Looked up from germline, CDR1 is SGHVS and CDR2 is FNYEAQ. Trimming stripped 5 bases from V and 5 bases from J, with 13 bases between. CDR3 in DNA: TGTGCCAGCAGCCGGTCTGGTATCGACGAGCAGTACTTC. Its translation is CASSRSGIDEQYF. Filled out from reference TRBV7-6 and TRBJ2-7, the complete variable domain reads GAGVSQSPRYKVTKRGQDVALRCDPISGHVSLYWYRQALGQGPEFLTYFNYEAQQDKSGLPNDRFSAERPEGSISTLTIQRTEQRDSAMYRCASSRSGIDEQYFGPGTRLTVT.

This clonotype was observed at least ten times. In DNA form, the CDR3 reads TGTGCCAGCAGCTTAGCTGGAGGACAGGGGGCTCAGCCCCAGCATTTT. Residues: CASSLAGGQGAQPQHF. The V call is TRBV7-9, the J call TRBJ1-5; 11 nucleotides match TRBD1. The CDR3 loop spans 16 amino acids. The V gene end was trimmed by 0 bases and the J gene end by 6 bases; junction bases not matched to a gene: 4. CDR1 and CDR2 (germline): SEHNR, FQNEAQ (reference sequence). The full variable domain, its missing parts supplied by reference TRBV7-9 and TRBJ1-5, is DTGVSQNPRHKITKRGQNVTFRCDPISEHNRLYWYRQTLGQGPEFLTYFQNEAQLEKSRLLSDRFSAERPKGSFSTLEIQRTEQGDSAMYLCASSLAGGQGAQPQHFGDGTRLSIL.

This clonotype was recorded at least ten times. The V and J genes are TRBV7-9 and TRBJ2-3; perhaps TRBD1 as D (6 bases). V lost 3 bases and J lost 0, with 10 bases in between. The CDR3 contains 15 residues. Germline V CDR1 and CDR2: SEHNR, FQNEAQ (reference sequence). The CDR3 sequence: CASSFMRGSTDTQYF. In nucleotides, the CDR3 is TGTGCCAGCAGCTTCATGAGGGGGAGCACAGATACGCAGTATTTT.

For this clonotype: This clone may be a read error of a much larger clone one base away. The rearrangement joins TRBV3-1 to TRBJ2-7, with 8 bases lining up with TRBD2. The J call may be wrong; the DNA end is better matched by TRBJ2-1. From germline, CDR1 is LGHDT and CDR2 YNNKEL (reference sequence). The CDR3 consists of 16 residues. In DNA, the CDR3 is TGTGCCAGCAGCCGGTCGCCCAGCGGGGGTTATTACGAGCAGTTCTTC. Translating gives CASSRSPSGGYYEQFF.

This clonotype was observed many times. The chain carries TRBV11-3 and TRBJ1-1; TRBD1 might be the D (6 bases). CDR1 and CDR2 from the germline V gene are SGHNT and YENEEA. CDR3 length: 13 amino acids. Trimming took 2 bases from V and 8 from J, leaving 12 bases between them. CDR3 loop: CASSLFKDSEAFF. The CDR3 region has the DNA TGTGCCAGCAGCTTATTTAAGGACAGCGAAGCTTTCTTT.

To note about this clonotype: A single base separates this from a much larger clone, so it may be a read error. J is TRBJ2-3 and V is TRBV27; D not resolved. CDR1 is MNHEY and CDR2 is SMNVEV in the germline V gene (reference sequence). There are 14 residues in the CDR3. In nucleotides, the CDR3 is TGTGCCATCAGTTTTCTACCACGCACAGATACGCAGTATTTT. This translates into CAISFLPRTDTQYF.

This clonotype was recorded many times. The CDR3 region is CASRTAREYQETQYF. The CDR3 region has the DNA TGTGCCAGCAGGACTGCCAGGGAATACCAAGAGACCCAGTACTTC. The V gene is TRBV6-7, the J gene TRBJ2-5; the D gene is possibly TRBD1 (5 bases). TRBV6-7 is labeled an ORF, and its function is uncertain. The CDR3 has 15 residues. Trimming pared 6 bases from V and 0 bases from J, leaving 14 bases between.

This clonotype was detected ten times or more. The chain employs TRBV6-1 and TRBJ2-5; 8 positions agree with TRBD2. This CDR3 spans 17 amino acids. Germline loops: CDR1 MNHNS, CDR2 SASEGT. Trimming cost V 5 bases and J 2 bases; bases outside gene matches: 13. The CDR3 is CASSYSGLAGRQETQYF. CDR3 sequence (DNA): TGTGCCAGCAGTTACAGTGGCTTAGCGGGGAGGCAAGAGACCCAGTACTTC.

At least ten counts were recorded for this clonotype. The chain recombines TRBV7-8 with TRBJ2-1; D not resolved. V lost 5 bases and J lost 8, with 10 bases in between. Germline-derived CDR1 and CDR2 are SGHVS and FQNEAQ. This CDR3 has 12 residues. CDR3 bases: TGTGCCAGCAGCCCGGAGTGGGATGAGCAGTTCTTC. It translates to CASSPEWDEQFF.

In its sample, this clonotype was seen many times. The CDR3 nucleotides are TGTGCCATCAGCAATGACAGGGCCTCGAACACTGAAGCTTTCTTT. This gives the protein CAISNDRASNTEAFF. This chain connects TRBV10-3 to TRBJ1-1, with 7 bases matching TRBD1. The CDR3 has 15 amino acids. With 6 bases clipped from V and 1 base from J, the junction kept 8 bases outside the gene matches. CDR1 is ENHRY, CDR2 SYGVKD, per germline.

Ten or more counts support this clonotype. The gene calls are TRBV6-1 and TRBJ2-1; D may be TRBD1 (6 bases). The CDR3 consists of 14 residues. Trimming shortened V by 10 bases and J by 5 bases, and 18 bases separated the two germline ends. CDR1 and CDR2 (germline): MNHNS, SASEGT. The CDR3 loop reads CATIGTRLNNEQFF. CDR3 sequence (DNA): TGTGCCACTATCGGGACACGGCTCAACAATGAGCAGTTCTTC.

This clonotype was counted many times. The chain is built from TRBV6-5 and TRBJ2-2, with TRBD2 matching over 10 bases. In germline, CDR1 is MNHEY, CDR2 SVGAGI. The CDR3 covers 16 residues. The V and J ends lost 2 bases and 2 bases, in that order; junction bases with no gene match: 2. DNA for the CDR3: TGTGCCAGCAGTTACCTAGCGGGGGAAAACACCGGGGAGCTGTTTTTT. This translates into CASSYLAGENTGELFF.

At least ten counts were recorded for this clonotype. The V and J genes are TRBV28 and TRBJ1-5; D might be TRBD1 (5 bases). The germline V gene has CDR1 MDHEN and CDR2 SYDVKM. The CDR3 spans 15 residues. Trimming shortened V by 3 bases and J by 5 bases, and 14 bases separated the two germline ends. The DNA of the CDR3 is TGTGCCAGCAGTTTGGGGACCAGCTTTGATCAGCCCCAGCATTTT. It is translated as CASSLGTSFDQPQHF.